This T cell receptor beta chain was identified during a study of blood T cell repertoires in COVID-19. As for the study in general: Sites in the United States, Italy and Spain provided acute and convalescent COVID-19 samples. T cells, B-cell-depleted T cells, or PBMCs supplied cDNA or gDNA.

Clones were read by immunoSEQ multiplex PCR, and TCRdb kept only the in-frame ones, dropping some. The table shows 150,000 or so clones, with 83% occurring only once. The CDR3 runs 15 residues. V was pared by 4 bases and J by 6 bases, with 19 bases between. CDR1 and CDR2 (germline): SGHDT, YYEEEE. The rearrangement uses TRBV5-6 and TRBJ1-1; D gene unclear. The sequence was obtained from a woman in her fifties or sixties with COVID-19, enrolled during active disease. Specimen: peripheral blood. In DNA form, the CDR3 reads TGTGCCAGCAGCCCCCGCCACGGTCGAGGATCTGAAGCTTTCTTT. Protein: CASSPRHGRGSEAFF.